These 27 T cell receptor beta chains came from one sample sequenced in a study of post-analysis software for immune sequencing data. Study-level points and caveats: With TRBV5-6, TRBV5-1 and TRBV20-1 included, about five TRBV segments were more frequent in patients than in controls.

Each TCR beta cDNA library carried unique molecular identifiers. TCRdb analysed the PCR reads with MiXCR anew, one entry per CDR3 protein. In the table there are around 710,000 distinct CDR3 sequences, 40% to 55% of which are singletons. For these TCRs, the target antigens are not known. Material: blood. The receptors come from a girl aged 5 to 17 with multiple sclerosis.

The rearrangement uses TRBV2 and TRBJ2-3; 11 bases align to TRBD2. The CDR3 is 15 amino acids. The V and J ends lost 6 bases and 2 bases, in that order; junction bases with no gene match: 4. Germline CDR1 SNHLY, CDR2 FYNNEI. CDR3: CASSLSGRVTDTQYF. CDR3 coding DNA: TGTGCCAGCAGCCTTAGCGGGAGGGTCACAGATACGCAGTATTTT. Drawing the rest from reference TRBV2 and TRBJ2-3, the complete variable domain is EPEVTQTPSHQVTQMGQEVILRCVPISNHLYFYWYRQILGQKVEFLVSFYNNEISEKSEIFDDQFSVERPDGSNFTLKIRSTKLEDSAMYFCASSLSGRVTDTQYFGPGTRLTVL.

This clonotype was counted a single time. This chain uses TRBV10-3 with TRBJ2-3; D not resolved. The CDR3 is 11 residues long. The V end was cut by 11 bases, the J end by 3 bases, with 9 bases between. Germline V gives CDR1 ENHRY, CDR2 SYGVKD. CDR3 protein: CAALGTDTQYF. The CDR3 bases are TGTGCCGCCCTTGGGACAGATACGCAGTATTTT.

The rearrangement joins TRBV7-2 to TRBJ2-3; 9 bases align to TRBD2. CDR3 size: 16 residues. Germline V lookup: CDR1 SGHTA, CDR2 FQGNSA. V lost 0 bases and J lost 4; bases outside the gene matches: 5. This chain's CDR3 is CASSLAKAGGADTQYF. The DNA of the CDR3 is TGTGCCAGCAGCTTAGCGAAGGCGGGAGGGGCAGATACGCAGTATTTT.

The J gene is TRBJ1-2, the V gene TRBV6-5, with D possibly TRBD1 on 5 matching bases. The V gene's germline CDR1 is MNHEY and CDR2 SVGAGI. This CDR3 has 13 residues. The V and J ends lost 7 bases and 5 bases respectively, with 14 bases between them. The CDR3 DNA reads TGTGCCAGCATGCGGACAAGATCATATGGCTACACCTTC. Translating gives CASMRTRSYGYTF.

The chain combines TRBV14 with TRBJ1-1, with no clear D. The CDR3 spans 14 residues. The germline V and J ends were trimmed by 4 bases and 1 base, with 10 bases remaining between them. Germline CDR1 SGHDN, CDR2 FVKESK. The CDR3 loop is CASSLSVSNTEAFF. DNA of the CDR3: TGTGCCAGCAGCCTGAGCGTGTCGAACACTGAAGCTTTCTTT.

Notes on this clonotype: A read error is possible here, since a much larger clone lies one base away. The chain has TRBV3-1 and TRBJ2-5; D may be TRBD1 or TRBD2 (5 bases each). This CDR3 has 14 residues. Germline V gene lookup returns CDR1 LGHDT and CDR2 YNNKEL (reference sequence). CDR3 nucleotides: TGTGCCGGCAGCCAAGATGGGGGTGAGGAGACCCAGTACTTC. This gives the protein CAGSQDGGEETQYF.

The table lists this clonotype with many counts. The CDR3 is CATSRGHGYTF. CDR3 nucleotide sequence: TGTGCCACCAGCAGGGGTCATGGCTACACCTTC. The chain uses TRBV15 and TRBJ1-2; D is undetermined. From germline, CDR1 is LNHNV and CDR2 YYDKDF (reference sequence). Trimming took 3 bases from V and 6 from J, leaving 5 bases between them. CDR3 length: 11 amino acids.

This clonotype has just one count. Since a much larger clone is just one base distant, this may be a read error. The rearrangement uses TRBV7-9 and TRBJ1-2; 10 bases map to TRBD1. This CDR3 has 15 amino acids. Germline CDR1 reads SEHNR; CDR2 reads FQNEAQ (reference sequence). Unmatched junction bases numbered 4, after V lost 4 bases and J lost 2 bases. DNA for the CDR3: TGTGCCAGCAGCTCCCGGACAGGGGGAAACTATGGCTACACCTTC. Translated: CASSSRTGGNYGYTF.

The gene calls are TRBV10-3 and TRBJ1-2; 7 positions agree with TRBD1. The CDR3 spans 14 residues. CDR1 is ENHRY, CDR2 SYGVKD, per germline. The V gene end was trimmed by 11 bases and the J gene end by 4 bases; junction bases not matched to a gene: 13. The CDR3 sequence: CASRGADHSYGYTF. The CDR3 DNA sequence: TGTGCCTCCAGGGGGGCAGATCACTCCTATGGCTACACCTTC.

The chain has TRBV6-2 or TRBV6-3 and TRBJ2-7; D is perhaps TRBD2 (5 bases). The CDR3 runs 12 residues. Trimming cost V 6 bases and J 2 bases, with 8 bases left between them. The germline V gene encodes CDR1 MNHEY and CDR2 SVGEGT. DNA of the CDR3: TGTGCCAGCAGGGAGGCGACCTACGAGCAGTACTTC. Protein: CASREATYEQYF.

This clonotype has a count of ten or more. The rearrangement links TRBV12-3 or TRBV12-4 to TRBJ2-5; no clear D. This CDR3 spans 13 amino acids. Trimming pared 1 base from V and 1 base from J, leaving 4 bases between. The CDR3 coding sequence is TGTGCCAGCAGTTTAGGCATCCAAGAGACCCAGTACTTC. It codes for CASSLGIQETQYF.

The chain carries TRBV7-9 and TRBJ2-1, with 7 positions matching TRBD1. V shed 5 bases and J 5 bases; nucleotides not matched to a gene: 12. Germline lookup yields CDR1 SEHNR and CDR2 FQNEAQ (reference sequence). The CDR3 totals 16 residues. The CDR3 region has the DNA TGTGCCAGCAGCCTAGGATCGAGAACAGGGGACAATGAGCAGTTCTTC. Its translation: CASSLGSRTGDNEQFF.

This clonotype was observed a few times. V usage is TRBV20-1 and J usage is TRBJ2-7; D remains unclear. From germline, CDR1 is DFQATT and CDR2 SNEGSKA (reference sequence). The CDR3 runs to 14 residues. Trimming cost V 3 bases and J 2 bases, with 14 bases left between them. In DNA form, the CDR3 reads TGCAGTGCTAGCAATCCGGGCGAAACCTACGAGCAGTACTTC. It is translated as CSASNPGETYEQYF.

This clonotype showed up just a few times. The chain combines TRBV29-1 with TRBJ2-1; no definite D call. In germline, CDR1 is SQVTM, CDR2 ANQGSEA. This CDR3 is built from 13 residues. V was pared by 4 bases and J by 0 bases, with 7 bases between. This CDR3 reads CSVVRSSYNEQFF. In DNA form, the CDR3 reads TGCAGCGTTGTTCGGAGCTCCTACAATGAGCAGTTCTTC.

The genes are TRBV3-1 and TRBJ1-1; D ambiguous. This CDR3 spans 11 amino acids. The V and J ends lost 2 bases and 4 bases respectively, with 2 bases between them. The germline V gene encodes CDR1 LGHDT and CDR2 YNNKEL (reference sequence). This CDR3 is CASSQLTEAFF. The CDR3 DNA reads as TGTGCCAGCAGCCAACTCACTGAAGCTTTCTTT.

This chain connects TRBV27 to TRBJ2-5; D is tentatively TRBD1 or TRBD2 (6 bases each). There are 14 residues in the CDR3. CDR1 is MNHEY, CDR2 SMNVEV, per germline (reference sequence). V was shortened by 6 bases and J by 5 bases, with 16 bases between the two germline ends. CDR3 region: CASRDGGRRETQYF. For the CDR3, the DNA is TGTGCCAGCAGAGATGGGGGGCGCAGGGAGACCCAGTACTTC.

DNA for the CDR3: TGTGCCAGCAGCTTAGCACGGGCCAATCAGCCCCAGCATTTT. Translation gives CASSLARANQPQHF. V usage is TRBV7-2 and J usage is TRBJ1-5; no firm D call. V dropped 0 bases and J dropped 3 bases, with 6 bases sitting between them. Germline CDR1 is SGHTA and CDR2 is FQGNSA. The CDR3 runs to 14 residues.

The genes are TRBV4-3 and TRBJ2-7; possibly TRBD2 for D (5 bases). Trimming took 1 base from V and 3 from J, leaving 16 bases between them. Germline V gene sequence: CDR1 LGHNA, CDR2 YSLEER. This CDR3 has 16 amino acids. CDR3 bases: TGCGCCAGCAGCCAAGGGGCGGGTTCCTCAAACTACGAGCAGTACTTC. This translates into CASSQGAGSSNYEQYF.

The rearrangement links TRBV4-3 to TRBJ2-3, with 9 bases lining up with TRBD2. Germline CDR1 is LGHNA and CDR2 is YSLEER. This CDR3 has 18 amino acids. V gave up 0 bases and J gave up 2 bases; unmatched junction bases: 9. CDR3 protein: CASSQDRSLAGFTDTQYF. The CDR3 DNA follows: TGCGCCAGCAGCCAAGATCGTTCTCTAGCGGGATTCACAGATACGCAGTATTTT.

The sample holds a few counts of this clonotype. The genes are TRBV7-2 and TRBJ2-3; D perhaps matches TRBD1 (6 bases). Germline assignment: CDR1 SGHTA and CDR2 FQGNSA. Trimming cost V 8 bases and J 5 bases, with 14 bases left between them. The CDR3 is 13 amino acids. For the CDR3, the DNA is TGTGCCAGCTTCCGAGGGGGTGGAGATACGCAGTATTTT. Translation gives CASFRGGGDTQYF. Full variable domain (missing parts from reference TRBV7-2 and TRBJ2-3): GAGVSQSPSNKVTEKGKDVELRCDPISGHTALYWYRQSLGQGLEFLIYFQGNSAPDKSGLPSDRFSAERTGGSVSTLTIQRTQQEDSAVYLCASFRGGGDTQYFGPGTRLTVL.

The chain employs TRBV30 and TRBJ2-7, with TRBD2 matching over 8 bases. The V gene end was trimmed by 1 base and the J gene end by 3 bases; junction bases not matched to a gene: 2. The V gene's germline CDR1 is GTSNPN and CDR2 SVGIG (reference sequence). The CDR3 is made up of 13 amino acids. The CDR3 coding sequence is TGTGCCTGGAGTGGGCGGGGGGACTACGAGCAGTACTTC. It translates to CAWSGRGDYEQYF.

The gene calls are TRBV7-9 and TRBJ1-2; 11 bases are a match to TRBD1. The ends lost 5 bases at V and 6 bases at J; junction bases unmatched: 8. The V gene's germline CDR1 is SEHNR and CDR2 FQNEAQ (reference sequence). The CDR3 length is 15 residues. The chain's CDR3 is CASSLPGQGVNGYTF. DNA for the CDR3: TGTGCCAGCAGCCTACCGGGACAGGGGGTCAATGGCTACACCTTC.

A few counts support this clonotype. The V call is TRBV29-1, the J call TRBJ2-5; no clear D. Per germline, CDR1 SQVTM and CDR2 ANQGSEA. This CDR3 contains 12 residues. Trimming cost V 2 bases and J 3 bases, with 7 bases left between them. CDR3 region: CSVEFMEETQYF. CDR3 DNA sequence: TGCAGCGTTGAATTTATGGAAGAGACCCAGTACTTC.

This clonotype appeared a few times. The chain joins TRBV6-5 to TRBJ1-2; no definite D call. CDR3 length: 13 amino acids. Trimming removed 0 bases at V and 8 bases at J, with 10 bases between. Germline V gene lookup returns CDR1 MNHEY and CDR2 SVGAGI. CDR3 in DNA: TGTGCCAGCAGTTACTCGGAGGGTTGGGGCTACACCTTC. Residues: CASSYSEGWGYTF.

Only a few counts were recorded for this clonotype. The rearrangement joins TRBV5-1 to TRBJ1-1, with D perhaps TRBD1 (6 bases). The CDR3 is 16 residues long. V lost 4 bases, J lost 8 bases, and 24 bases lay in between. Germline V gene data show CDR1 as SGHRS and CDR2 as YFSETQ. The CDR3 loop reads CASSPHGAEGVSEAFF. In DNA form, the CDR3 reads TGCGCCAGCAGCCCCCATGGGGCGGAGGGGGTTAGCGAAGCTTTCTTT.

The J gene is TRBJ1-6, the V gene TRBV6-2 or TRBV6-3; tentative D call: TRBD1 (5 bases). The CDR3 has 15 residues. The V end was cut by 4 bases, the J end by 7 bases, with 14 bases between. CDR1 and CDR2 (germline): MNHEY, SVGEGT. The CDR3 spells CASSSTRDGNSPLHF. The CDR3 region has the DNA TGTGCCAGCAGTTCGACCAGGGACGGGAATTCACCCCTCCACTTT.

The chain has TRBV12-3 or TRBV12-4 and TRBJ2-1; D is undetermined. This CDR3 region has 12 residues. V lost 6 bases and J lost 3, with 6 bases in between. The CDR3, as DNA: TGTGCCAGCAGGGACCGCTACAATGAGCAGTTCTTC. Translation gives CASRDRYNEQFF.